This TCR beta chain is drawn from a study of blood T cell repertoires in COVID-19. Overall study: Sources were T cells, B-cell-depleted T cells, or PBMCs; the material itself was cDNA or gDNA.

This clone has more than one count but fewer than ten. The ends were cut back, 1 base at V and 2 bases at J, with 12 bases in the middle. Germline V gene data show CDR1 as MDHEN and CDR2 as SYDVKM. The CDR3 totals 16 residues. Original methodology: The assay estimated nucleated cells by amplifying reference gene primers. Repertoires were generated with immunoSEQ multiplex PCR, while TCRdb's copy carries only in-frame clones and drops some. That table supplies the V and J calls and clone size; D and trimming were determined from the DNA. The sample has about 98,000 clones; over 75% are singletons. The rearrangement uses TRBV28 and TRBJ1-5; no reliable D call. This clonotype was obtained from a woman older than 75 with acute or convalescent COVID-19. The sample comprised peripheral blood. The CDR3 nucleotides read TGTGCCAGCAGTTTATTGGAGGGAGTGGGCAATCAGCCCCAGCATTTT. It translates to CASSLLEGVGNQPQHF.